Sequencing of this T cell receptor (beta chain) was carried out in a study of blood T cell repertoires in COVID-19. Whole-study context: COVID-19 samples, acute and convalescent, were from the United States, Italy and Spain. Sources were T cells, B-cell-depleted T cells, or PBMCs; the material itself was cDNA or gDNA.

Per the original methods: Estimation of nucleated cell counts relied on the amplification of reference gene primers. The assay was immunoSEQ multiplex PCR, and TCRdb's table has in-frame clones only and misses some. V, J and clone size are those of that table, while D and trimming were read from the DNA. This table holds some 320,000 clones, more than 75% found once. The source is a woman aged 45 to 65 who had recovered from COVID-19. Sequencing was done on a sample of peripheral blood.

The CDR3 protein is CAWKRGLGTDQETQYF. The CDR3 DNA reads TGTGCCTGGAAAAGGGGCTTGGGGACAGACCAAGAGACCCAGTACTTC. This chain joins TRBV30 and TRBJ2-5; 7 nucleotides line up with TRBD1. J gave up 0 bases and V 4 bases, and 11 bases lay outside the gene matches. CDR3 size: 16 residues. Germline V gives CDR1 GTSNPN, CDR2 SVGIG (reference sequence). The entire variable domain, with the rest obtained from reference TRBV30 and TRBJ2-5, is as follows: SQTIHQWPATLVQPVGSPLSLECTVEGTSNPNLYWYRQAAGRGLQLLFYSVGIGQISSEVPQNLSASRPQDRQFILSSKKLLLSDSGFYLCAWKRGLGTDQETQYFGPGTRLLVL.